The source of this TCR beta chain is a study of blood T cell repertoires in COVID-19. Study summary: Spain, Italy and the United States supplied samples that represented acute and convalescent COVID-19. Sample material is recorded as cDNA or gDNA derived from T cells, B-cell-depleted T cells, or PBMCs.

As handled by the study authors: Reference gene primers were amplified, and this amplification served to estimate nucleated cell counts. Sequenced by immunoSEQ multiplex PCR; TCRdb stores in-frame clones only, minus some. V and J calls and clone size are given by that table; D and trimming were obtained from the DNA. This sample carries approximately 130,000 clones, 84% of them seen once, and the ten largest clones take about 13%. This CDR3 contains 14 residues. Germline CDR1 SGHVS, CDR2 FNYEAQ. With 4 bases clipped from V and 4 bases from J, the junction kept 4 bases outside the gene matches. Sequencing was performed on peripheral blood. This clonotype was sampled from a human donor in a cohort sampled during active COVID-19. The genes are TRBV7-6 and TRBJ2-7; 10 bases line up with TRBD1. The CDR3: CASSSGTGDYEQYF. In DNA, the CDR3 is TGTGCCAGCAGCTCGGGGACAGGGGATTACGAGCAGTACTTC.